This T cell receptor beta chain derives from a study of graft-versus-host responses after intestinal transplantation. Looking at the study overall: Once they had received anti-thymocyte globulin induction, all recipients took tacrolimus and steroids for around three years.

Note on this clone: Its specificity is unknown.

Here immunoSEQ multiplex PCR was the method, and the copy in TCRdb shows in-frame clones only, minus some. The sample lists 45,000 to 60,000 clones, approximately 91% occurring once. The V end lost 0 bases, the J end lost 4 bases, and 10 bases lay between the germline ends. CDR1 and CDR2 from the germline V gene are SGHDT and YYEEEE. The CDR3 is 15 residues long. This receptor was obtained from a human donor who was the organ donor for an intestinal transplant. The chain recombines TRBV5-6 with TRBJ1-4, with D possibly being TRBD1 (6 bases). The sequenced sample was unstimulated CD4+ T cells sorted from spleen or lymph node cells, obtained before transplant. CDR3 region: CASSLVGRGNEKLFF. The CDR3 DNA reads TGTGCCAGCAGCTTGGTGGGCAGGGGTAATGAAAAACTGTTTTTT.